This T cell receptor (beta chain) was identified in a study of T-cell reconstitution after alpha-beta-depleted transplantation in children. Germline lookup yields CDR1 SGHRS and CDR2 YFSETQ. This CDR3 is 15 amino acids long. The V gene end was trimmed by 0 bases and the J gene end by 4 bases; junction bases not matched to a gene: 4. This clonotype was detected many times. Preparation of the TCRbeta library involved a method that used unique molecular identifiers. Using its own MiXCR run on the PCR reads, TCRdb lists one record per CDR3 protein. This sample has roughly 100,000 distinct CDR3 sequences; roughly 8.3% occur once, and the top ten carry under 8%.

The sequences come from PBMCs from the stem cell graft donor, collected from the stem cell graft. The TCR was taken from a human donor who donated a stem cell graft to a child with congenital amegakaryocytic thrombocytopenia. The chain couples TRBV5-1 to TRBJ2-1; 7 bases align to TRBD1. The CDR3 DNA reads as TGCGCCAGCAGCTTGGACGGGACAGTATACAATGAGCAGTTCTTC. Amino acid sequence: CASSLDGTVYNEQFF.